This TCR beta chain was profiled in a study of blood T cell repertoires in COVID-19. Study at large: Acute and convalescent COVID-19 specimens originated in the United States, Italy and Spain.

Concerning this clone itself: This sample includes further DNA sequences coding for the same CDR3.

This CDR3 has 14 residues. CDR1 is KGHSH, CDR2 LQKENI, per germline. The V end lost 3 bases, the J end lost 5 bases, and 11 bases lay between the germline ends. Original methodology: Researchers report that nucleated cell counts were estimated from reference gene primer amplification. The repertoire was sequenced with immunoSEQ multiplex PCR; TCRdb's copy has only in-frame clones and lacks some. For V, J and clone size, that table is used; D and trimming come from the DNA. The sample contains fewer than 200,000 clones, roughly 84% of which appear only once. V is TRBV18 and J is TRBJ1-5, with D possibly TRBD1 on 5 matching bases. The origin of this receptor is a man in his 60s who had recovered from COVID-19. Material: peripheral blood. CDR3 bases: TGTGCCAGCTCACCGCAGGGATGGGATCAGCCCCAGCATTTT. Protein sequence: CASSPQGWDQPQHF.